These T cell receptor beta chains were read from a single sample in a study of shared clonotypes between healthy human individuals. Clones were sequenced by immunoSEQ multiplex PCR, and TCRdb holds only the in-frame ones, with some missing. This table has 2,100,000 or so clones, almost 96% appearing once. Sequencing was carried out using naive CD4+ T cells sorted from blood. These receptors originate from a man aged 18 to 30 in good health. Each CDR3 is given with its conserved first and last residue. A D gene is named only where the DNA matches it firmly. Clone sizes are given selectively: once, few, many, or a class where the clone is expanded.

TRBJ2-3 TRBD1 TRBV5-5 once CASKSGTGTDTQYF TGTGCCAGTAAGAGTGGGACAGGGACAGATACGCAGTATTTT
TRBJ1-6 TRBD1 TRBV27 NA CASSLQGAESSPLHF TGTGCCAGCAGTTTACAGGGGGCAGAGAGTTCACCCCTCCACTTT
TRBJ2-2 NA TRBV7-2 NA CASSSQQGTGELFF TGTGCCAGCAGCTCACAACAGGGAACCGGGGAGCTGTTTTTT
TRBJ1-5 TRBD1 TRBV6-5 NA CASSRTGQGNQPQHF TGTGCCAGCAGCCGGACAGGGCAGGGCAATCAGCCCCAGCATTTT
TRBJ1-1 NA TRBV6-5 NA CASSYSGSAFF TGTGCCAGCAGTTACTCAGGGAGCGCTTTCTTT
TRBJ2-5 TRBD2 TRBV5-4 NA CASSLEAGGGGKTQYF TGTGCCAGCAGCTTGGAAGCGGGGGGGGGCGGTAAGACCCAGTACTTC
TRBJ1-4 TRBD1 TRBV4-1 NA CASSQDRGDGVRTGDPNEKLFF TGCGCCAGCAGCCAAGATCGAGGGGACGGAGTTAGGACAGGGGATCCTAATGAAAAACTGTTTTTT
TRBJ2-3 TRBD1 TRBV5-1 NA CASSLAGTGKTDTQYF TGCGCCAGCAGCTTGGCCGGGACAGGGAAAACAGATACGCAGTATTTT
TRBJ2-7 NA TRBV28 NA CASQGPYEQYF TGTGCCAGCCAGGGACCCTACGAGCAGTACTTC
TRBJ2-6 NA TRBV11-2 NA CASSPGDLSSGANVLTF TGTGCCAGCAGCCCCGGGGACTTATCCTCTGGGGCCAACGTCCTGACTTTC
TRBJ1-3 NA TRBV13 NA CASSLGTFKVGTIYF TGTGCCAGCAGCTTAGGGACCTTCAAGGTGGGCACCATATATTTT
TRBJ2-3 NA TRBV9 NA CASSGSRVSDTQYF TGTGCCAGCAGCGGCTCCAGGGTTTCAGATACGCAGTATTTT
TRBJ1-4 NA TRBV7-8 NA CASSLVSGLNEKLFF TGTGCCAGCAGCTTAGTATCCGGGCTTAATGAAAAACTGTTTTTT
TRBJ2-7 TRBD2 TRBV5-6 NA CASSLVAGGLYEQYF TGTGCCAGCAGCTTGGTGGCGGGGGGACTGTACGAGCAGTACTTC
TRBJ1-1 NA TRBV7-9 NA CASSLEHTEAFF TGTGCCAGCAGCTTAGAACACACTGAAGCTTTCTTT
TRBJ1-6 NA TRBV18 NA CASSPTTDSNSPLHF TGTGCCAGCTCACCGACGACAGACTCCAATTCACCCCTCCACTTT
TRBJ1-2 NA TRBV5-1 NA CASSLTGGRGYTF TGCGCCAGCAGCTTGACCGGGGGCCGTGGCTACACCTTC
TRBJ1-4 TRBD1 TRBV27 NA CASSLRQGDTANEKLFF TGTGCCAGCAGTTTACGCCAGGGGGACACCGCTAATGAAAAACTGTTTTTT
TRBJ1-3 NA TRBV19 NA CASSISGADSGNTIYF TGTGCCAGTAGTATTTCTGGGGCCGACTCTGGAAACACCATATATTTT
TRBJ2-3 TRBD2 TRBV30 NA CAWTRHLGLAGGSTDTQYF TGTGCCTGGACTCGACACCTAGGACTAGCGGGGGGTAGCACAGATACGCAGTATTTT
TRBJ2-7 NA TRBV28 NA CASRSAGSFYEQYF TGTGCCAGCAGGTCGGCAGGGAGTTTCTACGAGCAGTACTTC
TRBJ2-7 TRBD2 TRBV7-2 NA CASSPGGLAGVREQYF TGTGCCAGCAGCCCCGGTGGACTAGCGGGAGTCCGCGAGCAGTACTTC
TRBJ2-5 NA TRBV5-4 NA CASSLAGGETQYF TGTGCCAGCAGCTTGGCAGGTGGGGAGACCCAGTACTTC
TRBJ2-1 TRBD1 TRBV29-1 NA CSVAQGARNEQFF TGCAGCGTAGCACAGGGGGCGCGGAATGAGCAGTTCTTC
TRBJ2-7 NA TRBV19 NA CASSTTGTVRSYEQYF TGTGCCAGTAGTACCACCGGGACCGTGAGATCCTACGAGCAGTACTTC
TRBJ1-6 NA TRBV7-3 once CASSLLWTEGSPLHF TGTGCCAGCAGCTTATTGTGGACAGAGGGTTCACCCCTCCACTTT
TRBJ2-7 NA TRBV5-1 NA CASSLVFGYGTYEQYF TGCGCCAGCAGCTTGGTCTTCGGGTACGGTACCTACGAGCAGTACTTC
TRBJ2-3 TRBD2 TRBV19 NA CASSMELAGGQYF TGTGCCAGTAGTATGGAACTAGCGGGGGGCCAGTATTTT
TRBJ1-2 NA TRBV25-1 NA CASSEGQGRVAGYTF TGTGCCAGCAGTGAAGGTCAGGGCCGGGTGGCGGGCTACACCTTC
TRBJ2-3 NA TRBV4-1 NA CASSQIPPGPLGPDTQYF TGCGCCAGCAGCCAAATCCCCCCGGGCCCTTTGGGCCCAGATACGCAGTATTTT
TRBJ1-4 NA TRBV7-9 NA CASSSRASNEKLFF TGTGCCAGCAGCTCTCGGGCTTCTAATGAAAAACTGTTTTTT
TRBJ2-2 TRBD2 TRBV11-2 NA CASNRGGATGELFF TGTGCCAGCAACCGGGGGGGCGCGACCGGGGAGCTGTTTTTT
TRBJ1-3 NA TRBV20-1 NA CSARAGNTIYF TGCAGTGCTAGGGCTGGAAACACCATATATTTT
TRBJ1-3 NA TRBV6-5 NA CASSYGVPSSGNTIYF TGTGCCAGCAGTTACGGAGTGCCAAGCTCTGGAAACACCATATATTTT
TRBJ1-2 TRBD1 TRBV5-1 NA CASSFWTGEGYTF TGCGCCAGCAGCTTTTGGACAGGGGAAGGCTACACCTTC
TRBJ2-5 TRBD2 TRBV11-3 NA CASSPGLAGVQETQYF TGTGCCAGCAGCCCGGGACTAGCGGGTGTCCAAGAGACCCAGTACTTC
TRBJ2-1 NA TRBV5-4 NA CASGEGVEQFF TGTGCCAGCGGGGAGGGGGTCGAGCAGTTCTTC
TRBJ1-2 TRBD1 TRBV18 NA CASSPGRTGDGYTF TGTGCCAGCTCACCGGGGCGGACAGGGGATGGCTACACCTTC
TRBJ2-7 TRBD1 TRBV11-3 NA CASRPSDRLYEQYF TGTGCCAGCAGACCCTCGGACAGGTTATACGAGCAGTACTTC
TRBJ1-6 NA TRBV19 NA CASSIPGKFGSPLHF TGTGCCAGTAGTATACCGGGCAAGTTTGGGTCACCCCTCCACTTT
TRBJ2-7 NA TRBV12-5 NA CASGPSVYEQYF TGTGCTAGTGGCCCGAGTGTCTACGAGCAGTACTTC
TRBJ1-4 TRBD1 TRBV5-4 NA CASSLGGQGDEKLFF TGTGCCAGCAGCTTGGGGGGACAGGGGGATGAAAAACTGTTTTTT
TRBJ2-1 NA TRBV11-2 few CASSLDLAANEQFF TGTGCCAGCAGCTTAGATTTGGCGGCGAATGAGCAGTTCTTC
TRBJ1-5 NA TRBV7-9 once CASSLGSTVNQPQHF TGTGCCAGCAGCTTAGGCTCTACTGTTAATCAGCCCCAGCATTTT
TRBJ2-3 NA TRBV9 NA CASSALGGPPDTQYF TGTGCCAGCAGCGCCCTAGGGGGGCCCCCAGATACGCAGTATTTT
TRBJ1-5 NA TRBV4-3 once CASSQSRSYSNQPQHF TGCGCCAGCAGCCAGAGCAGGAGTTATAGCAATCAGCCCCAGCATTTT